This T cell receptor beta chain originates from a study of blood T cell repertoires in COVID-19. Looking at the study overall: Sample material is recorded as cDNA or gDNA derived from T cells, B-cell-depleted T cells, or PBMCs.

Methods used by the authors: The assay estimated nucleated cells by amplifying reference gene primers. The data were produced by immunoSEQ multiplex PCR, yet TCRdb's version contains in-frame clones alone and is incomplete. V and J calls and clone size follow that table, whereas D and trimming were derived from the DNA. The sample holds 150,000 or so clones; 70% to 85% are singletons and the top ten take less than 30%. Germline assignment: CDR1 LNHDA and CDR2 SQIVND (reference sequence). This CDR3 has 15 residues. Trimming took off 7 bases at V and 0 bases at J, with 13 bases between the two ends. The specimen sequenced was peripheral blood. The J gene is TRBJ1-5, the V gene TRBV19; tentative D call: TRBD1 (5 bases). The clonotype comes from a woman between 55 and 75 years old with acute or convalescent COVID-19. CDR3 sequence reads: CASKRMGGSNQPQHF. CDR3 in DNA: TGTGCCAGTAAACGGATGGGGGGTAGCAATCAGCCCCAGCATTTT.